This TCR beta chain comes out of a study of OX40 agonist ivuxolimab in advanced cancers. Concerning the study at large: Ivuxolimab, which targeted the costimulatory receptor OX40 (CD134), was an agonistic, fully human IgG2 monoclonal antibody. Intravenous ivuxolimab was administered to patients every 2 weeks at six dose levels: 0.01, 0.1, 0.3, 1.5, 3 and 10 mg/kg. Of the roughly 50 dose-escalation patients, hepatocellular carcinoma was present in about 19, melanoma in about 15, renal cell carcinoma in 9 and head and neck cancer in 9. In the dose-escalation cohort, 82.7% of patients were male, and the mean age was approximately 60 years, with a range of roughly 20 to 80. Prior anti-PD-1, anti-PD-L1 or anti-CTLA-4 therapy was permitted, and checkpoint inhibitors had been received by roughly 40% of dose-escalation patients. Three dose-escalation patients achieved partial responses, one with hepatocellular carcinoma and two with cutaneous melanoma. The purpose of peripheral TCRbeta sequencing was to test whether ivuxolimab changed TCR sequence diversity and led to clonal T-cell expansion. The paper reports the monotherapy dose-escalation portion (N of about 50 patients) of the phase I ivuxolimab trial.

Summary of the overall study and its limitations: The antigen specificity of the peripheral T cells that underwent clonal expansion was not determined. After ivuxolimab, more expanded clones were found on average in CD8+ T cells than in CD4+ T cells. At doses of 0.1 to 3.0 mg/kg, clonal expansion of both CD4+ and CD8+ T cells in blood was seen between baseline and week 6. Low levels of normalized T-cell clonal expansion were also seen in some patients who did not respond. In the 0.1-3.0 mg/kg groups, partial responders had among the lowest normalized peripheral clonal expansion, particularly in CD8+ T cells.

The trial excluded patients who had a history of autoimmune disease or who were on systemic immunosuppression. Peripheral blood for TCR sequencing was collected from all dose cohorts at baseline, on cycle 4 day 1, and on cycle 7 day 1. Samples came from an open-label, multicenter, first-in-human phase I dose-escalation trial of ivuxolimab. Adults with locally advanced or metastatic melanoma, renal cell, hepatocellular, or head and neck squamous cell carcinoma were enrolled in the trial. Before TCR sequencing, CD4+ T cells and CD8+ T cells were sorted from peripheral blood as separate populations. To sequence the TCRbeta CDR3 region, genomic DNA was isolated from the sorted cells. The immunoSEQ Assay was used to sequence the TCRbeta CDR3 regions. TCRdb retrieved this table from immuneACCESS and kept in-frame rearrangements only. Not all clones are present; in checked studies, unresolved V genes account for under half, and no reason is known for the remainder. The sample includes tens of thousands of clones, with 80% to 90% observed a single time. The ten most abundant clones make up approximately 1.6% of the sample.

This clone was seen a single time. Its antigen target is currently unknown. No base quality information exists; no much larger clone differs at one position. Specimen: CD4+ or CD8+ T cells sorted from blood, collected in a trial of the OX40 agonist ivuxolimab. This receptor was identified in an adult with an advanced solid tumor such as melanoma, head and neck, liver or kidney cancer.

The DNA is as follows: TGTGCCAGCAGCGATGTGGGAGGCACTGAAGCTTTCTTT. This sequence encodes CASSDVGGTEAFF. The sequence links TRBV9 to TRBJ1-1; the D gene assignment is ambiguous. The V and J ends are trimmed by 3 bases and 4 bases, leaving 10 bases between them. CDR1 and CDR2 were assigned from the germline V gene as SGDLS and YYNGEE. The CDR3 numbers 13 residues from cysteine through phenylalanine. Just the 39-base CDR3 DNA is kept, in frame starting at base 1.